This section outlines one T cell receptor beta chain sequence together with its context. Its antigen remains unidentified. Expressed TCRB transcripts were sequenced because the isolated RNA had all been reverse transcribed beforehand. Around 3.9 million reads per sample were averaged for naive, central memory and regulatory samples. The repertoire was sequenced with immunoSEQ multiplex PCR; TCRdb's copy has only in-frame clones and lacks some. The profile shows hundreds of thousands of clones, roughly 15% of them singletons. The entry originates in a study of beta chain features in type 1 diabetes. The CDR3 runs to 14 residues. Per germline, CDR1 SGDLS and CDR2 YYNGEE. V trimming: 0 bases; J trimming: 12 bases; junction bases outside the gene matches: 11. Sorted populations were all over 95% pure. Study results and limitations: The question left open here concerned HLA type influencing TCRB rearrangement. Comparison showed that naive, central memory and Treg TCRB repertoires appeared more similar among patients than among healthy donors. Significant though moderate, a shortening of TCRB CDR3s appeared in all four CD4+ subsets of Type 1 diabetes patients.

The chain recombines TRBV9 with TRBJ2-7; the match to TRBD2 covers 8 bases. The sample comprised naive CD4+ T cells from blood. This receptor was obtained from a man younger than 35 with type 1 diabetes. The CDR3 sequence is CASSVESGGATLYF. The CDR3 DNA is TGTGCCAGCAGCGTAGAGAGCGGGGGAGCCACTTTGTACTTC.